This T cell receptor beta chain originates from a study of monozygotic twins with inflammatory bowel disease. This CDR3 has 15 amino acids. Germline V gives CDR1 SGHRS, CDR2 YFSETQ. Two nested PCRs, about 15 and 9 cycles, amplified TCRalpha and TCRbeta cDNA. No DNA is given; TCRdb re-called the 5' RACE reads and lists each CDR3 protein once. Recorded for this sample: under 350,000 distinct CDR3 sequences. Sequenced: blood. This receptor was identified in a human donor with ulcerative colitis or Crohn's disease, or a healthy co-twin of an affected twin (not recorded which). V and J are TRBV5-1 and TRBJ2-3; TCRdb calls TRBD1, which cannot be checked without DNA. The CDR3 is CASSEQGLSTDTQYF.